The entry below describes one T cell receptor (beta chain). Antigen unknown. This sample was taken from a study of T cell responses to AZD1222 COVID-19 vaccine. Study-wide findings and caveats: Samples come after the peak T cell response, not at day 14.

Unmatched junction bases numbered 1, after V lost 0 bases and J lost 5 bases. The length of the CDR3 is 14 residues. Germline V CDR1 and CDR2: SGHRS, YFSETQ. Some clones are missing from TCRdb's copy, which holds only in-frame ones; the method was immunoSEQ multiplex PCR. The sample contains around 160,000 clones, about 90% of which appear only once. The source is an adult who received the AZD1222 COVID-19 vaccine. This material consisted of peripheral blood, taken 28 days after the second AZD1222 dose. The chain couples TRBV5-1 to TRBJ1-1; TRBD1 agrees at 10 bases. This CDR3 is CASSLGQGATEAFF. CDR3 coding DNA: TGCGCCAGCAGCTTGGGACAGGGGGCTACTGAAGCTTTCTTT. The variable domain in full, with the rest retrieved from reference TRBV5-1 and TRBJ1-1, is KAGVTQTPRYLIKTRGQQVTLSCSPISGHRSVSWYQQTPGQGLQFLFEYFSETQRNKGNFPGRFSGRQFSNSRSEMNVSTLELGDSALYLCASSLGQGATEAFFGQGTRLTVV.